This T cell receptor beta chain was profiled in a study of T-cell memory formation after mild COVID-19. In TCRdb, the 5' RACE reads were re-called with MiXCR into one record per CDR3 protein. This table holds tens of thousands of distinct CDR3 sequences, 16% found once. This CDR3 is built from 16 residues. CDR1 and CDR2 from the germline V gene are MGHDK and SYGVNS. V gave up 6 bases and J gave up 2 bases; unmatched junction bases: 13. This clonotype was detected ten times or more. Sequenced sample: PBMCs or a T cell subset sorted from them (not recorded which). This clonotype was sampled from an adult who had mild COVID-19 (a few samples of this study predate the infection). Cell type and time point are not known. J is TRBJ2-7 and V is TRBV25-1; 7 bases fit TRBD1. Here the CDR3 reads CASRDSGTEVPYEQYF. The CDR3 DNA reads TGTGCCAGCAGGGACTCCGGGACAGAGGTCCCCTACGAGCAGTACTTC.